This T cell receptor beta chain was sequenced in a study of blood T cell repertoires in COVID-19 (dated by TCRdb to about 2020). At the level of the whole study: Samples from collaborators originated in the United States, Italy and Spain and spanned both the acute and convalescent phases of COVID-19. The samples were drawn from the first 160 participants of the ongoing ImmuneRACE study and from 1,200 or so subjects provided by 6 global collaborators. Where HLA class I and class II types were available, the types were taken from metadata supplied by the sample provider, not from assay-based typing. The material from the prospective study consisted of cDNA or gDNA derived from T cells, B-cell-depleted T cells, or PBMCs. The repertoires were released in a freely available public database intended as a resource for research on the immune response to SARS-CoV-2. Nearly every sample came with metadata listing a de-identified subject ID, COVID-19 status, age in years and sex. Subjects who had been exposed to COVID-19, were actively infected with it, or had recovered from it provided the deeply sampled blood TCRbeta repertoires that made up the dataset. The paper's findings and limits, for the study overall: How much clinical and demographic metadata was included differed by source and by participant, and the metadata was provided uncurated.

TCRbeta CDR3 regions were amplified from genomic DNA by means of the immunoSEQ Assay, a bias-controlled multiplex PCR. For the original study's pipeline: Within the assay, amplification of reference gene primers was used to estimate how many nucleated cells each sample contained. To quantify the absolute abundance of each unique TCRbeta CDR3 rearrangement, sequence reads were collapsed and filtered. For each sample, productive Simpson clonality was calculated as the square root of Simpson's diversity index over productive rearrangements. TCRdb obtained this table from immuneACCESS and retained in-frame rearrangements with V and J assigned. These tables miss some clones; where compared with another copy, unresolved V genes account for less than half of the shortfall, and the remainder is unexplained. V and J calls and clone size are copied from that table; D and trimming were computed from the DNA. Within this sample are a few hundred thousand clones, with about nine tenths of them counted one time only. The ten largest clones take up 3.5% to 4.5% of the sample.

This clone was detected only a few times. Its antigen has not been determined. Base qualities are not recorded, but no much larger clone differs from it by a single base. At the DNA level, this CDR3 is encoded by other sequences in the same sample as well. V was cut back by 0 bases and J by 4 bases, leaving a gap of 9 bases between them. The CDR3 spans 14 residues, from the cysteine through the phenylalanine. Only the CDR3 portion is preserved as DNA: 42 bases, with reading frame beginning at the first base. In the germline V gene, CDR1 corresponds to MGHRA and CDR2 to YSYEKL. The collaborating institutions used their own protocols to collect whole blood in K2EDTA tubes. For TCRbeta analysis, collaborators shipped samples as frozen whole blood, isolated PBMCs, or DNA extracted from either of those sample types.

The material sequenced was peripheral blood. The rearranged segments are TRBV4-1 and TRBJ1-2, with TRBD1 perhaps the D gene, on 5 matching bases. This TCR was sampled from a man aged 45-65 years with acute or convalescent COVID-19. This receptor has the CDR3 CASSQDLRAYGYTF. The nucleotides are TGCGCCAGCAGCCAAGATCTCAGGGCCTATGGCTACACCTTC.